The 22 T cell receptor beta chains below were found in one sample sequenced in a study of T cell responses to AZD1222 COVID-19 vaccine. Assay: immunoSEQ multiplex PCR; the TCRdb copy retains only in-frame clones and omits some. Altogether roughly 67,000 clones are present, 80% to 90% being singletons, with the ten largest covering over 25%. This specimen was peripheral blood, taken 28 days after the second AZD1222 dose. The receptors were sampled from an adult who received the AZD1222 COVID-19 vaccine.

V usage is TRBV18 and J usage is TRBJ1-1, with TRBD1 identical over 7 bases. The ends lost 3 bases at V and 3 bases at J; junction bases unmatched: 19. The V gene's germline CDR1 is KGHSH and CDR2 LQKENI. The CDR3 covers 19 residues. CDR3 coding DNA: TGTGCCAGCTCACCCGGTATAGGGGGCTCCTTCTTCCGAGACACTGAAGCTTTCTTT. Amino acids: CASSPGIGGSFFRDTEAFF. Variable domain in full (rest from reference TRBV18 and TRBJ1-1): NAGVMQNPRHLVRRRGQEARLRCSPMKGHSHVYWYRQLPEEGLKFMVYLQKENIIDESGMPKERFSAEFPKEGPSILRIQQVVRGDSAAYFCASSPGIGGSFFRDTEAFFGQGTRLTVV.

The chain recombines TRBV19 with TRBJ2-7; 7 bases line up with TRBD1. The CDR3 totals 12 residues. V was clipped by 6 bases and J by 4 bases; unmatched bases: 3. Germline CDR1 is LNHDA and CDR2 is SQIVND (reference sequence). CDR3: CASSQTGYEQYF. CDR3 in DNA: TGTGCCAGTAGCCAGACAGGGTACGAGCAGTACTTC.

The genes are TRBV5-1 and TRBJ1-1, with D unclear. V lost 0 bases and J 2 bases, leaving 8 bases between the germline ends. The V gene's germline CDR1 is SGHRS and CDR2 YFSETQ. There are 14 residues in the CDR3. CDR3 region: CASSLDSYNTEAFF. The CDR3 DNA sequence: TGCGCCAGCAGCTTGGATTCCTATAACACTGAAGCTTTCTTT.

Here the CDR3 reads CASSTTRAGELFF. CDR3 nucleotides: TGTGCCAGCAGCACCACTAGGGCCGGGGAGCTGTTTTTT. The chain recombines TRBV5-6 with TRBJ2-2, with TRBD2 as a possible D gene (5 bases). Deletions cut 4 bases from V and 6 bases from J, with 10 bases between. The CDR3 sequence is 13 residues long. Germline V lookup: CDR1 SGHDT, CDR2 YYEEEE.

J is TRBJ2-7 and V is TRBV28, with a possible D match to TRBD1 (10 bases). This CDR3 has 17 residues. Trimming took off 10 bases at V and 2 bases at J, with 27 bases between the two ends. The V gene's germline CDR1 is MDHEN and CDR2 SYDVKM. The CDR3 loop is CANVDRGREGDPYEQYF. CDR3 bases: TGTGCCAACGTCGACAGGGGGCGGGAGGGTGATCCCTACGAGCAGTACTTC.

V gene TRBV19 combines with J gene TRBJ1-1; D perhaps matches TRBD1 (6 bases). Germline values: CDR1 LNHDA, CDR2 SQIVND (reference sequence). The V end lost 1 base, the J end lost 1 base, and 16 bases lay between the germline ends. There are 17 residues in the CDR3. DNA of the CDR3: TGTGCCAGTAGTATAGGGGCGGGGGCCCATACGAACACTGAAGCTTTCTTT. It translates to CASSIGAGAHTNTEAFF.

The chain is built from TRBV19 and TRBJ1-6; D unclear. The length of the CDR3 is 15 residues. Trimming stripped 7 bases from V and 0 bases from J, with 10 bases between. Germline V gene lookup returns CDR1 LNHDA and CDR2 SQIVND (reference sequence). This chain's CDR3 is CASKLTSSYNSPLHF. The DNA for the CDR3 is TGTGCCAGTAAACTGACGAGCTCCTATAATTCACCCCTCCACTTT. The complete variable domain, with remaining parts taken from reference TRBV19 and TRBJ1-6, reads DGGITQSPKYLFRKEGQNVTLSCEQNLNHDAMYWYRQDPGQGLRLIYYSQIVNDFQKGDIAEGYSVSREKKESFPLTVTSAQKNPTAFYLCASKLTSSYNSPLHFGNGTRLTVT.

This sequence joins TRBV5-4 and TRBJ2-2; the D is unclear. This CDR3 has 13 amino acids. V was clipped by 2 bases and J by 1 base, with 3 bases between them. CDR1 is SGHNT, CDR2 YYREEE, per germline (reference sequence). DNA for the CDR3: TGTGCCAGCAGCTTCTTGAACACCGGGGAGCTGTTTTTT. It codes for CASSFLNTGELFF.

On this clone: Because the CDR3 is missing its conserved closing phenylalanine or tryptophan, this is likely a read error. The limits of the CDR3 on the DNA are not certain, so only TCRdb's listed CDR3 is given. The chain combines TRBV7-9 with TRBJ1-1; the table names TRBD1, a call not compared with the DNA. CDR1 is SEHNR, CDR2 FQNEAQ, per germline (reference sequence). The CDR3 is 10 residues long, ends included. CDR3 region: CASSPNTANL.

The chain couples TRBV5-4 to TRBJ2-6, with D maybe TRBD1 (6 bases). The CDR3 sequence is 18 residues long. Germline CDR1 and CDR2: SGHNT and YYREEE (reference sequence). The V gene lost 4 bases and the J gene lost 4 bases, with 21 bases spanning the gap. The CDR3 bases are TGTGCCAGCAGCACCGGGACACTCACCTTAGTCGGGGCCAACGTCCTGACTTTC. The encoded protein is CASSTGTLTLVGANVLTF.

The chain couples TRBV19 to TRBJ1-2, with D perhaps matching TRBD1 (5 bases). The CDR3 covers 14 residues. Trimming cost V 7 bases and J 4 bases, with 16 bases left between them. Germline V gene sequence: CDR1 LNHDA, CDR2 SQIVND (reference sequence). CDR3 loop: CASNELQGSYGYTF. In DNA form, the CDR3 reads TGTGCCAGTAATGAGCTTCAGGGATCCTATGGCTACACCTTC. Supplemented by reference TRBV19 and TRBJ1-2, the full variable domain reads DGGITQSPKYLFRKEGQNVTLSCEQNLNHDAMYWYRQDPGQGLRLIYYSQIVNDFQKGDIAEGYSVSREKKESFPLTVTSAQKNPTAFYLCASNELQGSYGYTFGSGTRLTVV.

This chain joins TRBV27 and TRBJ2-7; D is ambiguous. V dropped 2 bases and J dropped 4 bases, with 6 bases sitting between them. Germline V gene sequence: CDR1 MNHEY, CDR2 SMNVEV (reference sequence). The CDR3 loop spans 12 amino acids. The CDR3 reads CASSLTVYEQYF. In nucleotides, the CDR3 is TGTGCCAGCAGTTTAACGGTTTACGAGCAGTACTTC.

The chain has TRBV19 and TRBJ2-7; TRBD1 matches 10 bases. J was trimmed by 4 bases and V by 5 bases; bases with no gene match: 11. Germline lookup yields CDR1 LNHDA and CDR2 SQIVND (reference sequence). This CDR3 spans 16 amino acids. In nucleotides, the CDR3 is TGTGCCAGTAGTCCAAAGGGGACAGGGGTATTATACGAGCAGTACTTC. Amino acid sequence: CASSPKGTGVLYEQYF.

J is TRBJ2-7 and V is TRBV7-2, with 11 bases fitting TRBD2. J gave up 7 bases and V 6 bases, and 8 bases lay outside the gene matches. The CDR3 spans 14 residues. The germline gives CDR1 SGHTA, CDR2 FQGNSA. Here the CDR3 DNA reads TGTGCCAGCAGTCCACTAGCGGGAGCGGTAGAGCAGTACTTC. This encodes CASSPLAGAVEQYF. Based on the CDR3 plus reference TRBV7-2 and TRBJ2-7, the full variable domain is GAGVSQSPSNKVTEKGKDVELRCDPISGHTALYWYRQSLGQGLEFLIYFQGNSAPDKSGLPSDRFSAERTGGSVSTLTIQRTQQEDSAVYLCASSPLAGAVEQYFGPGTRLTVT.

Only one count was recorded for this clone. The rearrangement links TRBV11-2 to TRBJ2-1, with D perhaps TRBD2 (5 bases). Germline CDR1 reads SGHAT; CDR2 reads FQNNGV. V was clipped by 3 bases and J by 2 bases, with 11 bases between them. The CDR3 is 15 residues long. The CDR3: CASSFSGLPYNEQFF. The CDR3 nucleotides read TGTGCCAGCAGCTTCAGCGGCCTTCCCTACAATGAGCAGTTCTTC. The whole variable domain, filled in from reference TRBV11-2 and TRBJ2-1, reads EAGVAQSPRYKIIEKRQSVAFWCNPISGHATLYWYQQILGQGPKLLIQFQNNGVVDDSQLPKDRFSAERLKGVDSTLKIQPAKLEDSAVYLCASSFSGLPYNEQFFGPGTRLTVL.

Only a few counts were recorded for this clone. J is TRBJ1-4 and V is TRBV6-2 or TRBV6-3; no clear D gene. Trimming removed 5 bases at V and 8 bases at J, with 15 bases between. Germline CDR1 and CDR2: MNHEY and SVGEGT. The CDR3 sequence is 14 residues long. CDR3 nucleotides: TGTGCCAGCAGTCGTGACACCCGAGTAGAAAAACTGTTTTTT. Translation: CASSRDTRVEKLFF.

In nucleotides, the CDR3 is TGTGCCAGCAGCTGGGCCGGGGAGCTGTTTTTT. Translating gives CASSWAGELFF. This chain connects TRBV5-8 to TRBJ2-2; D not resolved. The ends were cut back, 3 bases at V and 6 bases at J, with 3 bases in the middle. This CDR3 has 11 residues. Germline V gene sequence: CDR1 SGHTS, CDR2 YDEGEE.

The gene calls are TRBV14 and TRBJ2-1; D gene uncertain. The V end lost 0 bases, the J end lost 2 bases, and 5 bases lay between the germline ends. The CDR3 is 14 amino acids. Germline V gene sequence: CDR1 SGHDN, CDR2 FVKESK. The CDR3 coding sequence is TGTGCCAGCAGCCAAGAACTAACCTACAATGAGCAGTTCTTC. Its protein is CASSQELTYNEQFF.

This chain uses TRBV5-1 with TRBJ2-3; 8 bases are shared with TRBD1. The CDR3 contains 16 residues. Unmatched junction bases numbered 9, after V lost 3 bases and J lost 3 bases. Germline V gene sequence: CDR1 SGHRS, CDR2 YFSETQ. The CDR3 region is CASSSTGRGRTDTQYF. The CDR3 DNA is TGCGCCAGCAGCTCCACCGGCAGGGGGCGAACAGATACGCAGTATTTT.

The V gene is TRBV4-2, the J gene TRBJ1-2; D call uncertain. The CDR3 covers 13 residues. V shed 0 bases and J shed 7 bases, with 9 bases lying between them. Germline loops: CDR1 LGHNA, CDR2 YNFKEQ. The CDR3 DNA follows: TGTGCCAGCAGCCAAGAAAGGTCCCTTGGCTACACCTTC. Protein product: CASSQERSLGYTF.

The CDR3 here is CASSVPLNEQYF. CDR3 sequence (DNA): TGTGCCAGCAGTGTACCCTTGAACGAGCAGTACTTC. The chain carries TRBV2 and TRBJ2-7; D gene unclear. V dropped 4 bases and J dropped 5 bases, with 9 bases sitting between them. Germline CDR1 and CDR2: SNHLY and FYNNEI. This CDR3 has 12 amino acids.

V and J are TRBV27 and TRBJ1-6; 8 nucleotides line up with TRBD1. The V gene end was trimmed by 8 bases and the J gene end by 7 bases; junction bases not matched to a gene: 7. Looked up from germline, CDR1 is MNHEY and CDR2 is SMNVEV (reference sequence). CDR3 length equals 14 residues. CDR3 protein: CASAKDRENSPLHF. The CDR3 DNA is TGTGCCAGCGCCAAGGACAGGGAGAATTCACCCCTCCACTTT.